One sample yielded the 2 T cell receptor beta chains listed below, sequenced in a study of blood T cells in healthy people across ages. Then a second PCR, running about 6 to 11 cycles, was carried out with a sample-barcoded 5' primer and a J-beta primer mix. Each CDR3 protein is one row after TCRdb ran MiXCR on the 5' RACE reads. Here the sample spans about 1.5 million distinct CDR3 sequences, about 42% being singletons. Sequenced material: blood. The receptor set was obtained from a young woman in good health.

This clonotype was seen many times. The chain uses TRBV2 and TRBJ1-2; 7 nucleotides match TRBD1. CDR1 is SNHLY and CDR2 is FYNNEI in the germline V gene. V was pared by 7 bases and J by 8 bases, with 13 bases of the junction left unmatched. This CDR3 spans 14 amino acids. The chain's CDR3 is CASIPGQRYAGYTF. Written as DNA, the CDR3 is TGTGCCAGCATTCCGGGACAGCGGTATGCGGGCTACACCTTC.

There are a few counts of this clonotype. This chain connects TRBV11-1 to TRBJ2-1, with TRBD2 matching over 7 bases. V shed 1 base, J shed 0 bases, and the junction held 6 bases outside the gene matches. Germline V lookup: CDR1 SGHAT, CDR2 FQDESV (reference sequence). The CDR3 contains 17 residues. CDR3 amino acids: CASSLDGLAASYNEQFF. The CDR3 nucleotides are TGTGCCAGCAGCTTAGATGGTCTAGCGGCCTCCTACAATGAGCAGTTCTTC.